The 20 T cell receptor beta chains listed next were all sequenced from one sample in a study of CD8 T cells in ankylosing spondylitis. No antigen has been assigned to these receptors. TCRdb called the 5' RACE reads again in MiXCR, with one record for every CDR3 protein. The data hold fewer than 650,000 distinct CDR3 sequences, with roughly 13% observed a single time. Broader study findings: Seemingly distinctive of ankylosing spondylitis blood was a TCR beta motif formed by eight highly homologous variants.

The sequenced material came from blood, either unsorted or a sorted T cell fraction (not recorded which). Receptors were obtained from a male donor with ankylosing spondylitis.

This clonotype was seen ten or more times. DNA of the CDR3: TGCGCCAGCAGCAGGACATCCACCGGGGAGCTGTTTTTT. It specifies CASSRTSTGELFF. This chain uses TRBV5-1 with TRBJ2-2; D is possibly TRBD1 (5 bases). V lost 4 bases, J lost 4 bases, and 8 bases lay in between. Germline loops: CDR1 SGHRS, CDR2 YFSETQ. The CDR3 runs to 13 residues.

Ten or more counts support this clonotype. The chain employs TRBV2 and TRBJ1-2; D may be TRBD1 (5 bases). The CDR3 has 14 residues. V was clipped by 5 bases and J by 2 bases, with 12 bases between them. CDR1 and CDR2 from the germline V gene are SNHLY and FYNNEI. This CDR3 is CASSLPRGNYGYTF. The DNA for the CDR3 is TGTGCCAGCAGTCTCCCTCGGGGGAACTATGGCTACACCTTC.

This rearrangement joins TRBV2 to TRBJ2-1, with TRBD2 matching over 9 bases. CDR1 is SNHLY, CDR2 FYNNEI, per germline. The V segment lost 4 bases and the J segment 6 bases; nucleotides outside the gene matches: 13. This CDR3 is 17 amino acids long. CDR3 region: CASSGLASGIISNEQFF. In nucleotides, the CDR3 is TGTGCCAGCAGTGGTCTGGCTAGCGGGATTATCAGCAATGAGCAGTTCTTC.

This clonotype was observed a few times. This chain links TRBV20-1 with TRBJ1-5; no clear D gene. Germline V lookup: CDR1 DFQATT, CDR2 SNEGSKA (reference sequence). Trimming took off 2 bases at V and 1 base at J, with 12 bases between the two ends. There are 15 residues in the CDR3. CDR3 bases: TGCAGTGCTAGACACATGACAATAAGCAATCAGCCCCAGCATTTT. Translation gives CSARHMTISNQPQHF.

The rearrangement links TRBV7-8 to TRBJ1-4, with a possible D match to TRBD1 (6 bases). The CDR3 consists of 14 residues. Germline-derived CDR1 and CDR2 are SGHVS and FQNEAQ. Between the trimmed V and J ends, which lost 9 bases and 8 bases, there was a span of 19 bases. The chain's CDR3 is CASSTGYRAEKLFF. The CDR3 nucleotides read TGTGCCAGTTCAACAGGGTATCGAGCGGAAAAACTGTTTTTT.

This clonotype was counted between two and nine times. The chain couples TRBV20-1 to TRBJ2-1, with D maybe TRBD2 (6 bases). The ends were cut back, 6 bases at V and 4 bases at J, with 13 bases in the middle. Germline V gene lookup returns CDR1 DFQATT and CDR2 SNEGSKA (reference sequence). This CDR3 has 13 amino acids. CDR3 protein: CSALAGRYNEQFF. In DNA, the CDR3 is TGCAGTGCCCTCGCGGGGCGGTACAATGAGCAGTTCTTC.

The V and J genes are TRBV5-1 and TRBJ1-1, with D maybe TRBD1 (5 bases). The V gene lost 3 bases and the J gene lost 4 bases, with 16 bases spanning the gap. The CDR3 covers 15 residues. CDR1 is SGHRS and CDR2 is YFSETQ in the germline V gene. CDR3 DNA: TGCGCCAGCAGCTCCACGGTGGGGGTTGGCACTGAAGCTTTCTTT. Its translation: CASSSTVGVGTEAFF.

This clonotype showed up just a few times. V and J are TRBV5-1 and TRBJ1-4, with D uncertain. Germline loops: CDR1 SGHRS, CDR2 YFSETQ. Trimming removed 4 bases from V and 0 bases from J, with 10 bases in between. The CDR3 is 15 residues long. The CDR3 DNA is TGCGCCAGCAGCGCCAGTGCGGCAACTAATGAAAAACTGTTTTTT. Amino acids: CASSASAATNEKLFF.

The chain joins TRBV5-1 to TRBJ2-7, with TRBD1 matching 9 bases. The trim removed 3 bases at V and 1 base at J, leaving 5 bases unmatched. This CDR3 has 15 residues. The germline V gene has CDR1 SGHRS and CDR2 YFSETQ. The CDR3 protein is CASSSQTGGSYEQYF. Written as DNA, the CDR3 is TGCGCCAGCAGCTCCCAGACAGGGGGTTCCTACGAGCAGTACTTC.

The CDR3 spells CASSRRRETPVEQFF. CDR3 bases: TGCGCCAGCAGCCGGAGGCGGGAAACACCCGTTGAGCAGTTCTTC. This chain connects TRBV5-1 to TRBJ2-1; TRBD2 might be the D (6 bases). V was shortened by 4 bases and J by 9 bases, with 20 bases between the two germline ends. This CDR3 is built from 15 residues. CDR1 is SGHRS and CDR2 is YFSETQ in the germline V gene. Based on the CDR3 plus reference TRBV5-1 and TRBJ2-1, the full variable domain is KAGVTQTPRYLIKTRGQQVTLSCSPISGHRSVSWYQQTPGQGLQFLFEYFSETQRNKGNFPGRFSGRQFSNSRSEMNVSTLELGDSALYLCASSRRRETPVEQFFGPGTRLTVL.

The genes are TRBV25-1 and TRBJ1-4; 12 positions agree with TRBD1. There are 15 residues in the CDR3. Germline V gives CDR1 MGHDK, CDR2 SYGVNS. The V gene end was trimmed by 3 bases and the J gene end by 7 bases; junction bases not matched to a gene: 3. Written as DNA, the CDR3 is TGTGCCAGCAGTGACCGGGACAGGGGGCTTGAAAAACTGTTTTTT. This sequence encodes CASSDRDRGLEKLFF.

The chain links TRBV25-1 to TRBJ2-7, with 7 positions matching TRBD1. The CDR3 totals 14 residues. The trim removed 3 bases at V and 4 bases at J, leaving 6 bases unmatched. CDR1 MGHDK and CDR2 SYGVNS come from the germline V gene. The CDR3 bases are TGTGCCAGCAGTGATGAGGGGGCACTGTACGAGCAGTACTTC. Protein: CASSDEGALYEQYF.

This clonotype was counted only a few times. The J gene is TRBJ2-7, the V gene TRBV5-5; D is perhaps TRBD2 (6 bases). The CDR3 is 15 residues long. The V gene's germline CDR1 is SGHKS and CDR2 YYEKEE (reference sequence). Trimming pared 0 bases from V and 0 bases from J, leaving 10 bases between. The CDR3: CASSLAVGSSYEQYV. The DNA for the CDR3 is TGTGCCAGCAGCTTGGCCGTCGGGAGCTCCTACGAGCAGTACGTC.

This clonotype was seen many times. The chain combines TRBV12-3 or TRBV12-4 with TRBJ2-2; perhaps TRBD1 as D (5 bases). CDR3 length equals 18 residues. V lost 1 base to trimming and J lost 0 bases, with 15 bases between them. This CDR3 is CASSLEQGFGPNTGELFF. CDR3 bases: TGTGCCAGCAGTTTAGAGCAGGGCTTTGGGCCGAACACCGGGGAGCTGTTTTTT.

This sequence joins TRBV14 and TRBJ2-7; no clear D gene. This CDR3 comprises 15 residues. Trimming shortened V by 0 bases and J by 7 bases, and 16 bases separated the two germline ends. Per the germline V gene, CDR1 is SGHDN and CDR2 is FVKESK. The DNA of the CDR3 is TGTGCCAGCAGCCAAGATCAAAAGGGAATAAGGGAGCAGTACTTC. Protein: CASSQDQKGIREQYF. Looking up the rest from reference TRBV14 and TRBJ2-7 gives the full variable domain: EAGVTQFPSHSVIEKGQTVTLRCDPISGHDNLYWYRRVMGKEIKFLLHFVKESKQDESGMPNNRFLAERTGGTYSTLKVQPAELEDSGVYFCASSQDQKGIREQYFGPGTRLTVT.

The V gene is TRBV12-3 or TRBV12-4, the J gene TRBJ2-2, with D possibly matching TRBD2 (5 bases). The CDR3 extends over 16 amino acids. Trimming removed 5 bases at V and 2 bases at J, with 15 bases between. CDR3 sequence: CASSPGLIANTGELFF. CDR3 DNA: TGTGCCAGCAGTCCCGGACTGATCGCCAACACCGGGGAGCTGTTTTTT.

This clonotype was observed many times. V and J are TRBV5-1 and TRBJ1-1; possibly TRBD1 for D (5 bases). V gave up 4 bases and J gave up 2 bases, with 12 bases separating them. Germline V gives CDR1 SGHRS, CDR2 YFSETQ. CDR3 length: 14 residues. The CDR3 bases are TGCGCCAGCAGCGGTGGGACGGGCAACACTGAAGCTTTCTTT. It encodes CASSGGTGNTEAFF.

This clonotype was seen only a few times. The chain has TRBV15 and TRBJ1-5; 7 bases match TRBD1. The germline V gene encodes CDR1 LNHNV and CDR2 YYDKDF (reference sequence). With V trimmed by 5 bases and J by 9 bases, 13 bases remained unmatched. The CDR3 extends over 15 amino acids. Here the CDR3 reads CATSHRQGVWGPQHF. CDR3 nucleotides: TGTGCCACCAGCCACCGACAGGGTGTTTGGGGGCCCCAGCATTTT.

In this sample, this clonotype turned up a few times. This chain uses TRBV20-1 with TRBJ1-5; D unresolved. V dropped 4 bases and J dropped 0 bases, with 7 bases sitting between them. Germline CDR1 and CDR2: DFQATT and SNEGSKA (reference sequence). This CDR3 spans 13 amino acids. CDR3 bases: TGCAGTGCTACGCAGAGTAGCAATCAGCCCCAGCATTTT. It specifies CSATQSSNQPQHF.

The rearrangement joins TRBV20-1 to TRBJ1-4, with a tentative D call TRBD1 (6 bases). The CDR3 consists of 14 residues. Trimming cost V 3 bases and J 11 bases, with 19 bases left between them. The germline V gene encodes CDR1 DFQATT and CDR2 SNEGSKA (reference sequence). DNA of the CDR3: TGCAGTGCTAGCCGCGGACAGACGGGGGGGAAACTGTTTTTT. Its protein is CSASRGQTGGKLFF.